Below are 12 T cell receptor beta chains sequenced from a single sample in a study of type 1 and type 2 diabetes patients (TCRdb year 2016). The run used an Illumina MiSeq. For TCRbeta CDR3 amplification, the template was genomic DNA taken from the sorted T cell subsets. The TCRbeta CDR3 region was amplified by multiplex PCR using 30 forward and 13 reverse primers. TCRdb reprocessed the public reads (quality trimming at Q25 with fastp, clone calling with MiXCR) and kept in-frame beta chains. CDR3 protein duplicates are merged, each entry listing the most common genes and DNA. For this sample there are about 250,000 distinct CDR3 sequences; around 47% appear just once. The ten largest clones add up to about an eighth of the sample. The sequenced sample consisted of peripheral blood mononuclear cells (PBMCs). These receptors were taken from a man between 18 and 29 years old with type 2 diabetes.

With respect to this clonotype: An end of the junction does not agree with germline; a read error may underlie this. The chain couples TRBV13 to TRBJ2-7; D is undetermined. The germline V gene encodes CDR1 PRHDT and CDR2 FYEKMQ (reference sequence). The CDR3 is 12 amino acids. Here the CDR3 reads CASSDGIGIDTF. The CDR3 DNA reads as TGTGCCAGCAGTGACGGAATAGGTATCGACACCTTC.

The chain carries TRBV28 and TRBJ1-2, with unresolved D. Germline-derived CDR1 and CDR2 are MDHEN and SYDVKM. Trimming took 5 bases from V and 1 from J, leaving 8 bases between them. The CDR3 has 13 amino acids. The chain's CDR3 is CASSKGLNYGYTF. The CDR3 bases are TGTGCCAGCAGTAAAGGGCTTAACTATGGCTACACCTTC.

This clonotype has only a few counts. V and J are TRBV7-8 and TRBJ2-3; D is tentatively TRBD1 or TRBD2 (5 bases each). This CDR3 has 14 residues. Germline V gene lookup returns CDR1 SGHVS and CDR2 FQNEAQ. Trimming took off 3 bases at V and 9 bases at J, with 16 bases between the two ends. Here the CDR3 reads CASSFGGAFPTQYF. The CDR3 DNA sequence: TGTGCCAGCAGCTTTGGGGGAGCGTTTCCCACGCAGTATTTT.

V gene TRBV4-2 combines with J gene TRBJ2-7; D call uncertain. CDR1 LGHNA and CDR2 YNFKEQ come from the germline V gene. The length of the CDR3 is 17 residues. With 0 bases removed from V and 2 bases from J, the gap between germline ends came to 17 bases. The CDR3 sequence: CASSQEYRTPGTYEQYF. The CDR3 DNA sequence: TGTGCCAGCAGCCAAGAGTACCGGACGCCCGGAACCTACGAGCAGTACTTC.

This clonotype was seen more than once but under ten times. The chain is built from TRBV29-1 and TRBJ2-3; D gene ambiguous. Germline CDR1 and CDR2: SQVTM and ANQGSEA. V was clipped by 4 bases and J by 2 bases, with 1 base between them. CDR3 length: 10 residues. CDR3 coding DNA: TGCAGCGTTGCCACAGATACGCAGTATTTT. It translates to CSVATDTQYF.

V usage is TRBV27 and J usage is TRBJ1-2; the D gene is possibly TRBD1 (5 bases). The CDR3 is 14 amino acids. CDR1 is MNHEY and CDR2 is SMNVEV in the germline V gene (reference sequence). V was clipped by 3 bases and J by 5 bases, with 13 bases between them. CDR3 sequence reads: CASSLSGTAYGYTF. As DNA, the CDR3 is TGTGCCAGCAGTTTGTCCGGGACGGCATATGGCTACACCTTC.

The chain joins TRBV11-2 to TRBJ2-1; 9 nucleotides line up with TRBD1. This CDR3 has 16 residues. V shed 2 bases, J shed 1 base, and the junction held 3 bases outside the gene matches. The germline V gene encodes CDR1 SGHAT and CDR2 FQNNGV. The CDR3 is CASSLTGTGSYNEQFF. The CDR3 DNA reads as TGTGCCAGCAGCTTAACCGGGACAGGGTCCTACAATGAGCAGTTCTTC.

A word on this clonotype: The junction departs from the called germline gene at one end, perhaps through a read error. V is TRBV4-1 and J is TRBJ2-3; D is uncertain. The CDR3 has 15 residues. CDR1 is MGHRA, CDR2 YSYEKL, per germline. CDR3 in DNA: TGTGCCAGCAGCCAAGAAGGGCAGAGCACAGATACGCAGTATTTT. Residues: CASSQEGQSTDTQYF.

This clonotype was recorded at least ten times. The CDR3 loop reads CAWSTGLSYEQYF. The CDR3 DNA reads TGTGCCTGGAGTACCGGACTAAGCTACGAGCAGTACTTC. The J gene is TRBJ2-7, the V gene TRBV30; D is perhaps TRBD2 (6 bases). This CDR3 spans 13 amino acids. With 2 bases removed from V and 3 bases from J, the gap between germline ends came to 11 bases. The V gene's germline CDR1 is GTSNPN and CDR2 SVGIG (reference sequence). The full variable domain, completed using reference TRBV30 and TRBJ2-7, is SQTIHQWPATLVQPVGSPLSLECTVEGTSNPNLYWYRQAAGRGLQLLFYSVGIGQISSEVPQNLSASRPQDRQFILSSKKLLLSDSGFYLCAWSTGLSYEQYFGPGTRLTVT.

The DNA for the CDR3 is TGTGCCAGCAGTTTAAAGACGACAACTAATGAAAAACTGTTTTTT. It specifies CASSLKTTTNEKLFF. The chain couples TRBV12-3 or TRBV12-4 to TRBJ1-4; D is ambiguous. With 2 bases removed from V and 0 bases from J, the gap between germline ends came to 7 bases. The CDR3 consists of 15 residues.

The chain recombines TRBV20-1 with TRBJ2-7; D perhaps matches TRBD1 (7 bases). The V gene lost 0 bases and the J gene lost 3 bases, with 12 bases spanning the gap. Germline values: CDR1 DFQATT, CDR2 SNEGSKA (reference sequence). The CDR3 is made up of 14 amino acids. This CDR3 is CSARDGTAGYEQYF. The CDR3 DNA reads as TGCAGTGCTAGAGATGGGACAGCGGGCTACGAGCAGTACTTC.

This clonotype is a singleton in its sample. This chain uses TRBV2 with TRBJ1-5; D gene ambiguous. The CDR3 totals 13 residues. Germline loops: CDR1 SNHLY, CDR2 FYNNEI. V gave up 7 bases and J gave up 3 bases, with 10 bases separating them. CDR3 sequence reads: CASTAGYNQPQHF. In DNA form, the CDR3 reads TGTGCCAGCACGGCAGGATACAATCAGCCCCAGCATTTT.